The T cell receptor (beta chain) under discussion was sequenced for a study of CD8+ T cells in alopecia areata. Study information: Once tofacitinib had been taken for 6 to 18 months, 6 months off drug followed. Study-wide results and caveats: An increase in clonality over normal scalp was evident in lesional scalp, especially alopecia totalis/universalis.

Per the germline V gene, CDR1 is SNHLY and CDR2 is FYNNEI. V gave up 7 bases and J gave up 6 bases, with 12 bases separating them. The CDR3 is 13 amino acids. Samples from alopecia areata patients were lesional scalp punch biopsies and peripheral blood. The sequencing template was cDNA reverse transcribed from extracted RNA. TCRdb's copy holds only in-frame clones and misses some; the assay was immunoSEQ multiplex PCR. The sample records 15,000 to 20,000 clones, about 70% being singletons. As regards this clone: Its target is unknown.

This receptor was identified in a human donor with alopecia areata. The sample consisted of skin, taken at week 0. The chain couples TRBV2 to TRBJ2-2, with D perhaps matching TRBD2 (5 bases). CDR3 loop: CASKGSGAGELFF. The CDR3 nucleotides are TGTGCCAGCAAGGGAAGCGGCGCCGGGGAGCTGTTTTTT.